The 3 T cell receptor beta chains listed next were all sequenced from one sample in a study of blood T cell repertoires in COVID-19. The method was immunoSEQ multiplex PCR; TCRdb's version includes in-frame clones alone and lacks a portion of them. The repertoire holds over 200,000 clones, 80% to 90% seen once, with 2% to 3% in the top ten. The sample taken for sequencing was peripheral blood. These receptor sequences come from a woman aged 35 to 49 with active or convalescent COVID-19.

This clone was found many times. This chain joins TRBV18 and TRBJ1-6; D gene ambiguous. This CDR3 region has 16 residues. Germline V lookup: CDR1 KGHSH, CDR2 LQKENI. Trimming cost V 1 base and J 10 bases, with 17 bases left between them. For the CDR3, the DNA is TGTGCCAGCTCACCACTTCGGGGAGCGCAGGACTCACCCCTCCACTTT. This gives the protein CASSPLRGAQDSPLHF.

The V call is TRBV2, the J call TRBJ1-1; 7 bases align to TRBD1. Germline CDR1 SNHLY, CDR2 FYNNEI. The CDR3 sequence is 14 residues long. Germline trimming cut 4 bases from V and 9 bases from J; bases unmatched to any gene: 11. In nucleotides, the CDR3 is TGTGCCAGCAGTGGGGCAGGGGGTGAAGTTAAAGCTTTCTTT. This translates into CASSGAGGEVKAFF.

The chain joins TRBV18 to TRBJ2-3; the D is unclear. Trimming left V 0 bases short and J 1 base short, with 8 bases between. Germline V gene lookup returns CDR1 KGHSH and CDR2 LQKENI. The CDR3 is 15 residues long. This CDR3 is CASSPPFPGTDTQYF. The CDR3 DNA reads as TGTGCCAGCTCACCACCGTTCCCTGGCACAGATACGCAGTATTTT.